The clone carrying this T cell receptor (beta chain) has only a few counts. Its antigen is as yet unknown. This sample was included in a study of T cells after yellow fever vaccination. Making TCR cDNA involved 5'RACE template switching, which added UMIs and a universal primer site. From the 5' RACE reads, TCRdb called clonotypes with MiXCR, one entry per CDR3 protein. The sample consists of 300,000 to 400,000 distinct CDR3 sequences, over 8% of them appearing once. The study, taken as a whole, reports: There was a possibility that FACS-sorted repertoires contained abundant clonotypes contaminating from the bulk population. The secondary response was weaker, and its peak arrived faster, on day 5 versus 15.

The sequences come from PBMCs, collected on the day of the first yellow fever vaccination. This clonotype was obtained from a man aged 18-30 years who received the YFV17D yellow fever vaccine.

CDR3 in DNA: TGCGCCAGCAGCCGCGGACAGGTTAGCTCCTACAATGAGCAGTTCTTC. Protein: CASSRGQVSSYNEQFF. The V and J genes are TRBV5-1 and TRBJ2-1; TRBD1 aligns across 7 bases. CDR1 is SGHRS, CDR2 YFSETQ, per germline. Trimming took 4 bases from V and 0 from J; bases not matched to a gene: 7. CDR3 size: 16 residues.